This TCR beta chain was sequenced for a study of shared clonotypes between healthy human individuals. The sample holds one count of this clone. Its antigen is as yet unknown. Study donors comprised healthy, HIV-negative adults devoid of recent acute infection or vaccination. Trimming removed 2 bases at V and 0 bases at J, with 8 bases between. The germline V gene encodes CDR1 MGHRA and CDR2 YSYEKL. This CDR3 comprises 15 residues. The protocol was immunoSEQ multiplex PCR, while the TCRdb copy is restricted to in-frame clones and leaves out a portion. This table holds over 100,000 clones, 68% found once. Study findings and constraints: Relative to their counterparts shared across all four donors, non-shared clonotypes exhibited diminished generation probabilities.

Specimen: memory CD8+ T cells sorted from blood. This sample's subset: CD45RO+ cells pooled with CCR7-negative TemRA cells. The chain recombines TRBV4-1 with TRBJ2-1; D gene uncertain. The sequence derives from a woman aged 30 to 39 in good health. Written as DNA, the CDR3 is TGCGCCAGCAGCCAAACACTAAGCTCCTACAATGAGCAGTTCTTC. Its translation is CASSQTLSSYNEQFF.